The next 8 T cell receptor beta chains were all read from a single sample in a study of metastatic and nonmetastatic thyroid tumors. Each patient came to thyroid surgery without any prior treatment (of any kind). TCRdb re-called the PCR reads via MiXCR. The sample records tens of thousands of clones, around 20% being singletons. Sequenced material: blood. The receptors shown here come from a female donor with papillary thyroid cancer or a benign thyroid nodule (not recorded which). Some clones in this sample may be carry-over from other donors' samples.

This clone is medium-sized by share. The CDR3 region has the DNA TGTGCCAGCAGTTCTCTAGCGGGAGCCTACGAGCAGTACTTC. Amino acids: CASSSLAGAYEQYF. The chain recombines TRBV6-2 or TRBV6-3 with TRBJ2-7; 10 bases align to TRBD2. The ends lost 4 bases at V and 2 bases at J; junction bases unmatched: 2. There are 14 residues in the CDR3. Germline V gene sequence: CDR1 MNHEY, CDR2 SVGEGT.

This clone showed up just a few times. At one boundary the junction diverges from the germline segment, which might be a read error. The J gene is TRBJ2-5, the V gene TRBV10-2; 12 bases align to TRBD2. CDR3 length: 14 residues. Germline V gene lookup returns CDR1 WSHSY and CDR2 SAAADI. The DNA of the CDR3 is TGCTCCAGCACCCCTACTAGCGGGGGGGAGACCCAGTACTTC. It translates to CSSTPTSGGETQYF.

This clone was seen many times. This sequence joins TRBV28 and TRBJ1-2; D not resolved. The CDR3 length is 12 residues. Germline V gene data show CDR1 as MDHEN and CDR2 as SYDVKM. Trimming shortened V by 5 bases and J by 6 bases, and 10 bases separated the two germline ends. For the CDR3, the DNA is TGTGCCAGCAGTCGAGGTTTCGATGGCTACACCTTC. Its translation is CASSRGFDGYTF.

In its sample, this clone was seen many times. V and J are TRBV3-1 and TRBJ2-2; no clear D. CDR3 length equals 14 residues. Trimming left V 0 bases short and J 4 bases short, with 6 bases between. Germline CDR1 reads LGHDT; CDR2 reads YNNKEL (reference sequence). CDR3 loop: CASSQEYGTGELFF. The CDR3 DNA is TGTGCCAGCAGCCAAGAGTATGGCACCGGGGAGCTGTTTTTT.

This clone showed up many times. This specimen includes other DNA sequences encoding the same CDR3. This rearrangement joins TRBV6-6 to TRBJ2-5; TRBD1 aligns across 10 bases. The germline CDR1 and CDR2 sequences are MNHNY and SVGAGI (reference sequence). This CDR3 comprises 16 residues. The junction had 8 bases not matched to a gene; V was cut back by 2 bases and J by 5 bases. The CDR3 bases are TGTGCCAGCAGTTACGTGGGACAGGGGAGAGGGGAGACCCAGTACTTC. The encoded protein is CASSYVGQGRGETQYF.

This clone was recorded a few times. The DNA for the CDR3 is TGTGCCATCAGTGAGTCGCACGTTCACTATGGCTACACCTTC. This encodes CAISESHVHYGYTF. The chain recombines TRBV10-3 with TRBJ1-2; no definite D call. Trimming removed 0 bases at V and 3 bases at J, with 8 bases between. The CDR3 sequence is 14 residues long. The germline V gene has CDR1 ENHRY and CDR2 SYGVKD.

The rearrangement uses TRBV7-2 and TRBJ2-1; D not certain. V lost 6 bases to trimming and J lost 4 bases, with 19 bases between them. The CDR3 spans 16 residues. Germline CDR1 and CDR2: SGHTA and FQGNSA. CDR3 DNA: TGTGCCAGCAGACCCGAGCCCCTAACCGAGTACAATGAGCAGTTCTTC. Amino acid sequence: CASRPEPLTEYNEQFF.

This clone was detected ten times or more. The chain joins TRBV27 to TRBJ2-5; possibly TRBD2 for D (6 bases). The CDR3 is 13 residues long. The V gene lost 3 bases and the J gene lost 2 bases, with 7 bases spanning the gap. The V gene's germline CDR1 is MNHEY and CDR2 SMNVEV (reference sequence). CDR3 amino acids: CASSLRGQETQYF. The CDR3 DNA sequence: TGTGCCAGCAGTTTGCGGGGTCAAGAGACCCAGTACTTC.